Presented here are 30 T cell receptor beta chains from one specimen sequenced in a study of blood T cell repertoires in COVID-19 (dated by TCRdb to 2019 to 2021). The library was built by means of the immunoSEQ multiplex PCR assay. In TCRdb, the immuneACCESS table is reduced to in-frame sequences with V and J assigned. These tables do not hold every clone; where another copy was compared, an unresolved V gene accounts for under half, and the others remain unexplained. The sample data list tens of thousands of clones, and roughly 88% of these were observed just once. 20% to 30% of the sample is held by the ten biggest clonotypes. Sequenced sample: peripheral blood. These receptors came from a man between 60 and 75 years old with acute or convalescent COVID-19.

The V gene is TRBV25-1, the J gene TRBJ1-1; tentatively, D is TRBD1 (6 bases). Germline V gives CDR1 MGHDK, CDR2 SYGVNS. V shed 3 bases and J shed 3 bases, with 14 bases lying between them. The CDR3 spans 15 residues. As DNA, the CDR3 is TGTGCCAGCAGTGATACAGGGCATTTCGACACTGAAGCTTTCTTT. It codes for CASSDTGHFDTEAFF.

This clone was recorded once. V is TRBV18 and J is TRBJ2-3; the match to TRBD2 covers 13 bases. The CDR3 covers 15 residues. Germline-derived CDR1 and CDR2 are KGHSH and LQKENI. J gave up 6 bases and V 2 bases, and 2 bases lay outside the gene matches. The CDR3 DNA is TGTGCCAGCTCACCAGGGACTAGCGGGGCCGATACGCAGTATTTT. It yields the protein CASSPGTSGADTQYF.

The rearrangement joins TRBV6-1 to TRBJ1-4; D gene uncertain. The germline CDR1 and CDR2 sequences are MNHNS and SASEGT. Trimming cost V 2 bases and J 2 bases, with 9 bases left between them. This CDR3 is 15 amino acids long. The CDR3 is CASSERRGTNEKLFF. DNA of the CDR3: TGTGCCAGCAGTGAACGGAGAGGGACTAATGAAAAACTGTTTTTT.

V is TRBV19 and J is TRBJ2-1; 12 bases are a match to TRBD1. This CDR3 comprises 18 residues. The trim removed 5 bases at V and 5 bases at J, leaving 13 bases unmatched. CDR1 LNHDA and CDR2 SQIVND come from the germline V gene (reference sequence). CDR3 DNA sequence: TGTGCCAGTAGTCCTCACCCCCGGGACAGGGGGCATGACAATGAGCAGTTCTTC. Protein: CASSPHPRDRGHDNEQFF. Together with reference TRBV19 and TRBJ2-1, the CDR3 gives the full variable domain: DGGITQSPKYLFRKEGQNVTLSCEQNLNHDAMYWYRQDPGQGLRLIYYSQIVNDFQKGDIAEGYSVSREKKESFPLTVTSAQKNPTAFYLCASSPHPRDRGHDNEQFFGPGTRLTVL.

The genes are TRBV4-2 and TRBJ1-5; D may be TRBD1 (5 bases). V lost 0 bases to trimming and J lost 5 bases, with 14 bases between them. This CDR3 spans 16 amino acids. Germline V gene lookup returns CDR1 LGHNA and CDR2 YNFKEQ. CDR3 region: CASSQDSGQGHQPQHF. DNA of the CDR3: TGTGCCAGCAGCCAAGATAGTGGGCAGGGCCATCAGCCCCAGCATTTT.

This chain joins TRBV4-1 and TRBJ1-2; the match to TRBD1 covers 7 bases. Trimming removed 0 bases from V and 3 bases from J; junction bases left unmatched: 25. The CDR3 has 22 residues. In germline, CDR1 is MGHRA, CDR2 YSYEKL. The CDR3 sequence: CASSQDGTGLGRGNKLYYGYTF. The CDR3 nucleotides read TGCGCCAGCAGCCAAGACGGCACGGGACTGGGCAGGGGGAACAAGCTTTACTATGGCTACACCTTC.

The J gene is TRBJ1-1, the V gene TRBV4-1; D call uncertain. The V gene lost 0 bases and the J gene lost 1 base, with 6 bases spanning the gap. CDR3 length: 14 residues. Germline V gene lookup returns CDR1 MGHRA and CDR2 YSYEKL. Here the CDR3 reads CASSQDPRNTEAFF. The CDR3 region has the DNA TGCGCCAGCAGCCAAGATCCTAGGAACACTGAAGCTTTCTTT.

This chain links TRBV4-3 with TRBJ1-5; D uncertain. The germline CDR1 and CDR2 sequences are LGHNA and YSLEER. V gave up 1 base and J gave up 5 bases, with 9 bases separating them. This CDR3 contains 14 residues. CDR3 sequence (DNA): TGCGCCAGCAGCCAAGCTTCTCGGGATCAGCCCCAGCATTTT. It encodes CASSQASRDQPQHF.

This clone was detected only once. V is TRBV7-2 and J is TRBJ1-6; a possible D gene is TRBD1 (5 bases). The V end was cut by 4 bases, the J end by 9 bases, with 16 bases between. The CDR3 extends over 15 amino acids. Germline assignment: CDR1 SGHTA and CDR2 FQGNSA. The CDR3 sequence: CASSSLQGGSSPLHF. The CDR3 DNA reads as TGTGCCAGCAGCTCCCTTCAGGGAGGTAGTTCACCCCTCCACTTT.

This chain's CDR3 is CASSQEWRGRNEQFF. The CDR3 DNA sequence: TGTGCCAGCAGCCAAGAGTGGAGGGGGCGAAATGAGCAGTTCTTC. This sequence joins TRBV3-1 (or the pseudogene TRBV3-2) and TRBJ2-1, with a tentative D call TRBD1 (7 bases). Germline CDR1 is LGHDT and CDR2 is YNNKEL (reference sequence). There are 15 residues in the CDR3. The V and J ends lost 0 bases and 7 bases respectively, with 13 bases between them.

The rearrangement joins TRBV6-5 to TRBJ2-2; 14 nucleotides line up with TRBD2. The germline CDR1 and CDR2 sequences are MNHEY and SVGAGI. The trim removed 6 bases at V and 4 bases at J, leaving 1 base unmatched. The CDR3 has 15 amino acids. DNA of the CDR3: TGTGCCAGCAGGACTAGCGGGGGGGTCACCGGGGAGCTGTTTTTT. Its translation is CASRTSGGVTGELFF.

This chain uses TRBV28 with TRBJ2-7, with D possibly being TRBD1 (6 bases). Germline loops: CDR1 MDHEN, CDR2 SYDVKM. This CDR3 has 13 amino acids. V dropped 5 bases and J dropped 2 bases, with 10 bases sitting between them. The CDR3 DNA sequence: TGTGCCAGCAGTACCGGGACACCCTACGAGCAGTACTTC. Encoded protein: CASSTGTPYEQYF.

The chain links TRBV6-5 to TRBJ1-6; D gene unclear. The CDR3 loop spans 12 amino acids. V was shortened by 7 bases and J by 9 bases, with 10 bases between the two germline ends. Germline assignment: CDR1 MNHEY and CDR2 SVGAGI. CDR3 bases: TGTGCCAGCACGGGGATACTTTCACCCCTCCACTTT. Protein: CASTGILSPLHF.

The genes are TRBV5-1 and TRBJ1-1; 9 nucleotides agree with TRBD1. V dropped 4 bases and J dropped 4; count of bases not matched to a gene: 5. Germline-derived CDR1 and CDR2 are SGHRS and YFSETQ. This CDR3 contains 14 residues. The DNA of the CDR3 is TGCGCCAGCAGCACCGGGACAGGGATCACTGAAGCTTTCTTT. Translating it yields CASSTGTGITEAFF.

The chain has TRBV27 and TRBJ1-4, with 7 bases matching TRBD1. V dropped 4 bases and J dropped 4; count of bases not matched to a gene: 6. Germline V lookup: CDR1 MNHEY, CDR2 SMNVEV (reference sequence). The CDR3 loop spans 15 amino acids. The CDR3 reads CASSSPGQSNEKLFF. CDR3 DNA: TGTGCCAGCAGTTCGCCGGGACAGAGTAATGAAAAACTGTTTTTT.

The chain links TRBV6-5 to TRBJ1-2, with 8 nucleotides matching TRBD1. The CDR3 length is 16 residues. Per germline, CDR1 MNHEY and CDR2 SVGAGI. J gave up 3 bases and V 4 bases, and 10 bases lay outside the gene matches. In DNA form, the CDR3 reads TGTGCCAGCAGTTCGTCATCAGGGGGCGCCGACTATGGCTACACCTTC. Protein product: CASSSSSGGADYGYTF.

The table lists this clone with a few counts. This chain uses TRBV28 with TRBJ2-5; 7 positions match TRBD2. This CDR3 spans 17 amino acids. V shed 4 bases and J 4 bases; nucleotides not matched to a gene: 15. Germline assignment: CDR1 MDHEN and CDR2 SYDVKM. The CDR3 DNA reads as TGTGCCAGCAGTTCTTCCCTATCGCGGACGGGGGGAGAGACCCAGTACTTC. It encodes CASSSSLSRTGGETQYF.

This clone has a single count. V and J are TRBV6-1 and TRBJ1-5; D is ambiguous. Germline lookup yields CDR1 MNHNS and CDR2 SASEGT. The CDR3 length is 14 residues. Trimming pared 2 bases from V and 2 bases from J, leaving 7 bases between. Written as DNA, the CDR3 is TGTGCCAGCAGTGAAAATCGAGGCAATCAGCCCCAGCATTTT. Translated, it gives CASSENRGNQPQHF.

The J gene is TRBJ2-7, the V gene TRBV4-2; D may be TRBD2 (5 bases). With 1 base removed from V and 0 bases from J, the gap between germline ends came to 19 bases. This CDR3 comprises 18 residues. Germline assignment: CDR1 LGHNA and CDR2 YNFKEQ. CDR3 nucleotides: TGTGCCAGCAGCCAAGGGGTTACCAGGAGGCGGAGCTCCTACGAGCAGTACTTC. Encoded protein: CASSQGVTRRRSSYEQYF.

The CDR3 nucleotides read TGTGCCAGCAGGCAGATGAGGTATAATTCACCCCTCCACTTT. Its translation: CASRQMRYNSPLHF. The J gene is TRBJ1-6, the V gene TRBV11-2; D remains unclear. This CDR3 spans 14 amino acids. Germline CDR1 SGHAT, CDR2 FQNNGV. Trimming removed 6 bases at V and 4 bases at J, with 10 bases between.

The CDR3 is CASSPQAGQETQYF. CDR3 nucleotide sequence: TGTGCCAGCTCACCTCAGGCTGGACAAGAGACCCAGTACTTC. The chain recombines TRBV18 with TRBJ2-5; D remains unclear. CDR1 is KGHSH and CDR2 is LQKENI in the germline V gene. The V and J ends lost 3 bases and 2 bases respectively, with 10 bases between them. The CDR3 is 14 residues long.

The J gene is TRBJ2-3, the V gene TRBV7-9; perhaps TRBD2 as D (5 bases). The CDR3 covers 15 residues. Germline CDR1 SEHNR, CDR2 FQNEAQ (reference sequence). Trimming took off 5 bases at V and 2 bases at J, with 14 bases between the two ends. DNA for the CDR3: TGTGCCAGCAGCGGTAGTTCGGGGAACACAGATACGCAGTATTTT. This gives the protein CASSGSSGNTDTQYF.

The V gene is TRBV20-1, the J gene TRBJ1-1; 9 bases map to TRBD1. The CDR3 extends over 16 amino acids. The germline V gene encodes CDR1 DFQATT and CDR2 SNEGSKA (reference sequence). V lost 3 bases, J lost 0 bases, and 8 bases stayed unmatched. The CDR3 nucleotides are TGCAGTGCTAGTGTCCGGGGACAGGGCGTGAACACTGAAGCTTTCTTT. This codes for CSASVRGQGVNTEAFF.

The chain carries TRBV21-1 and TRBJ2-7; the D call TRBD1 from the table was never checked on the DNA. TRBV21-1 counts as a pseudogene. The CDR3 length is 17 residues. The CDR3 nucleotides are TGTGCCAGCAGCAATGTGGGGGGCAGGGGGTCACCCTACGAGCAGTACGTC. It is translated as CASSNVGGRGSPYEQYV.

This chain connects TRBV23-1 to TRBJ1-2; perhaps TRBD1 as D (6 bases). TRBV23-1 is known as an ORF, though its function is uncertain. The CDR3 sequence is 15 residues long. The V end lost 1 base, the J end lost 7 bases, and 16 bases lay between the germline ends. CDR3 loop: CASSQWGPGGGGYTF. The CDR3 DNA follows: TGCGCCAGCAGTCAATGGGGGCCAGGTGGGGGTGGCTACACCTTC.

The chain recombines TRBV28 with TRBJ2-3; D possibly corresponds to TRBD2 (5 bases). CDR3 length equals 13 residues. Germline V gene lookup returns CDR1 MDHEN and CDR2 SYDVKM. The ends were cut back, 6 bases at V and 2 bases at J, with 9 bases in the middle. The CDR3 reads CASRADLTDTQYF. The DNA for the CDR3 is TGTGCCAGCAGAGCGGACCTCACAGATACGCAGTATTTT.

This rearrangement joins TRBV7-8 to TRBJ2-1, with a possible D match to TRBD2 (6 bases). Trimming stripped 8 bases from V and 0 bases from J, with 20 bases between. Germline V gene lookup returns CDR1 SGHVS and CDR2 FQNEAQ. The CDR3 is 17 amino acids. In DNA, the CDR3 is TGTGCCAGCCTGTTATATGTCGTCGGGAGCTCCTACAATGAGCAGTTCTTC. Protein sequence: CASLLYVVGSSYNEQFF.

V usage is TRBV7-8 and J usage is TRBJ1-5; 7 positions agree with TRBD1. Trimming took 2 bases from V and 6 from J; bases not matched to a gene: 13. The CDR3 length is 17 residues. Germline V gene data show CDR1 as SGHVS and CDR2 as FQNEAQ. CDR3 in amino acids: CASSLTTGDVATQPQHF. The CDR3 DNA reads as TGTGCCAGCAGCTTAACTACAGGGGACGTAGCGACTCAGCCCCAGCATTTT.

This chain uses TRBV5-8 with TRBJ1-4; TRBD1 aligns across 9 bases. The trim removed 0 bases at V and 10 bases at J, leaving 7 bases unmatched. The germline V gene encodes CDR1 SGHTS and CDR2 YDEGEE. The CDR3 contains 15 residues. The CDR3 DNA follows: TGTGCCAGCAGCTTGGTCGGGACAGGGAGCAGAAAACTGTTTTTT. As protein: CASSLVGTGSRKLFF.

The J gene is TRBJ2-7, the V gene TRBV7-9, with 11 bases identical to TRBD2. The germline gives CDR1 SEHNR, CDR2 FQNEAQ (reference sequence). Trimming removed 5 bases from V and 4 bases from J; junction bases left unmatched: 7. The CDR3 has 15 amino acids. The CDR3 DNA sequence: TGTGCCAGCAGCCAAAAGGGACTAGCGGATTACGAGCAGTACTTC. Protein product: CASSQKGLADYEQYF.